This is a list of T cell receptor beta chains from one sample in a study of PD-L1 blockade in urothelial cancer. TCRdb's copy holds only in-frame clones and misses some; the assay was immunoSEQ multiplex PCR. The data contain about 20,000 clones, approximately 86% of them singletons. Sequenced material: PBMCs, taken around atezolizumab (anti-PD-L1) treatment. The receptors derive from a man aged 50 to 60 with urothelial cancer. Each CDR3 is given with its conserved first and last residue. The D gene is left open where the match is weak. Size tells how often a clone was seen (once, few, many) or the class of an expanded clone, and some rows leave it out.

>once|TRBV19|TRBJ2-5|-|13
CASREGLRETQYF
TGTGCCAGTAGGGAGGGGTTACGAGAGACCCAGTACTTC
>-|TRBV9|TRBJ2-1|TRBD1|14
CASSVGQGRNEQFF
TGTGCCAGCAGCGTAGGACAGGGGCGGAATGAGCAGTTCTTC
>-|TRBV2|TRBJ1-2|-|16
CASSETLRDNIYGYTF
TGTGCCAGCAGTGAGACCCTCCGGGACAACATCTATGGCTACACCTTC
>-|TRBV10-1|TRBJ2-5|TRBD1|14
CASSGQGLQETQYF
TGCGCCAGCAGTGGACAGGGGCTCCAAGAGACCCAGTACTTC
>-|TRBV5-1|TRBJ2-5|TRBD2|15
CASSLGTSGQETQYF
TGCGCCAGCAGCTTAGGGACTAGCGGGCAAGAGACCCAGTACTTC
>-|TRBV7-9|TRBJ2-7|-|11
CASSSAGEQYF
TGTGCCAGCAGCTCCGCGGGGGAGCAGTACTTC
>-|TRBV5-6|TRBJ2-7|TRBD2|19
CASSGAGTSGRPPPYEQYF
TGTGCCAGCAGCGGGGCCGGGACTAGCGGGAGGCCCCCCCCCTACGAGCAGTACTTC
>-|TRBV7-2|TRBJ2-1|TRBD2|17
CASSSPTSGGPYNEQFF
TGTGCCAGCAGCTCACCAACTAGCGGGGGACCGTACAATGAGCAGTTCTTC
>-|TRBV7-3|TRBJ1-6|TRBD1|16
CASSQKTGNYNSPLHF
TGTGCCAGCAGCCAAAAGACAGGGAATTATAATTCACCCCTCCACTTT
>few|TRBV10-3|TRBJ2-1|-|13
CAISDQNHNEQFF
TGTGCCATCAGTGACCAGAATCACAATGAGCAGTTCTTC
>-|TRBV10-3|TRBJ2-2|-|15
CAIKTEGDNTGELFF
TGTGCCATCAAAACCGAGGGAGATAACACCGGGGAGCTGTTTTTT